This T cell receptor (beta chain) was retrieved from a study of T cell repertoires in cytomegalovirus infection. Study at large: The public TCR beta signatures pointed to both CMV infection and matching HLA type.

This clonotype was seen a handful of times. Its antigen remains unidentified. TCRdb independently ran MiXCR on the reads; one entry per CDR3 protein. The sample holds some 180,000 distinct CDR3 sequences; 17% are singletons and the top ten take around 27%. CDR1 is SGHDN and CDR2 is FVKESK in the germline V gene. Germline trimming cut 4 bases from V and 7 bases from J; bases unmatched to any gene: 7. The CDR3 contains 15 residues. Findings of the study overall: Of the TCR beta families, the public ones yielded a cumulative frequency that identified carriers of CMV plus the relevant HLA. The ex vivo response was dominated by HLA-C-restricted CMV-specific TCR beta clonotypes.

Sequencing was performed on CD8+ T cells from PBMCs. V gene TRBV14 combines with J gene TRBJ1-4; TRBD1 aligns across 9 bases. The receptor was derived from a human donor in good health (CMV status not recorded). Some clones in this sample may be carry-over from other donors' samples. In DNA, the CDR3 is TGTGCCAGCAGCCGCTCGGGACAGGGATTTGAAAAACTGTTTTTT. Its translation is CASSRSGQGFEKLFF.